The next 26 T cell receptor beta chains were all read from a single sample in a study of T cells after yellow fever vaccination. TCRdb re-called the 5' RACE reads through MiXCR, storing one row per CDR3 protein. The repertoire holds 100,000 to 150,000 distinct CDR3 sequences, with approximately 9% as singletons. The specimen was CD8+ T cells sorted from PBMCs, collected on the day of the yellow fever booster vaccination. The receptors were sampled from a man aged 18 to 29 who received the YFV17D yellow fever vaccine.

This clonotype was detected only a few times. The chain combines TRBV2 with TRBJ2-3; 10 positions agree with TRBD1. V was pared by 6 bases and J by 5 bases, with 8 bases of the junction left unmatched. Germline CDR1 SNHLY, CDR2 FYNNEI. This CDR3 contains 15 residues. CDR3 residues: CASRTRDRGVDTQYF. The CDR3, as DNA: TGTGCCAGCAGGACCCGGGACAGGGGTGTAGATACGCAGTATTTT.

This clonotype came up a few times. This sequence joins TRBV18 and TRBJ2-7; TRBD1 or TRBD2 may be the D gene (5 bases each). In germline, CDR1 is KGHSH, CDR2 LQKENI. The CDR3 is made up of 15 amino acids. V was shortened by 1 base and J by 5 bases, with 15 bases between the two germline ends. This CDR3 reads CASSPQDRDPHEQYV. CDR3 sequence (DNA): TGTGCCAGCTCACCACAAGACCGGGACCCCCACGAGCAGTACGTC.

The chain recombines TRBV7-9 with TRBJ1-2; D not certain. Trimming took off 5 bases at V and 4 bases at J, with 17 bases between the two ends. The CDR3 spans 15 residues. Germline V CDR1 and CDR2: SEHNR, FQNEAQ (reference sequence). In nucleotides, the CDR3 is TGTGCCAGCAGCCCACTCGACATGGGGTCCTATGGCTACACCTTC. Protein sequence: CASSPLDMGSYGYTF.

In its sample, this clonotype was seen a few times. This chain connects TRBV7-2 to TRBJ2-2, with 7 bases aligning to TRBD2. Germline lookup yields CDR1 SGHTA and CDR2 FQGNSA. V shed 6 bases, J shed 5 bases, and the junction held 15 bases outside the gene matches. The CDR3 length is 17 residues. CDR3 bases: TGTGCCAGCAGAACCCGAAGCGGGGTGGGCTTGACCGGGGAGCTGTTTTTT. Residues: CASRTRSGVGLTGELFF.

The chain is built from TRBV12-3 or TRBV12-4 and TRBJ1-1, with TRBD1 as a possible D gene (5 bases). This CDR3 has 12 amino acids. The V gene lost 2 bases and the J gene lost 7 bases, with 8 bases spanning the gap. The CDR3 reads CASSLYQGEAFF. DNA for the CDR3: TGTGCCAGCAGTTTATACCAGGGTGAAGCTTTCTTT.

A note on this clonotype: Possible read error: a much larger clone is one base away. CDR3 sequence reads: CAISVSGDRYEHYF. CDR3 sequence (DNA): TGTGCCATCAGTGTTAGCGGGGATCGTTACGAGCACTACTTC. V usage is TRBV10-3 and J usage is TRBJ2-7; 8 positions match TRBD2. This CDR3 spans 14 amino acids. In germline, CDR1 is ENHRY, CDR2 SYGVKD.

This clonotype was picked up a small number of times. The CDR3 here is CASTLGGDRTEAFF. CDR3 DNA sequence: TGCGCCAGCACCCTAGGGGGCGATCGTACTGAAGCTTTCTTT. The rearrangement joins TRBV5-1 to TRBJ1-1, with 7 bases matching TRBD1. This CDR3 contains 14 residues. Per germline, CDR1 SGHRS and CDR2 YFSETQ. The V and J ends lost 6 bases and 5 bases, in that order; junction bases with no gene match: 10. Looking up the rest from reference TRBV5-1 and TRBJ1-1 gives the full variable domain: KAGVTQTPRYLIKTRGQQVTLSCSPISGHRSVSWYQQTPGQGLQFLFEYFSETQRNKGNFPGRFSGRQFSNSRSEMNVSTLELGDSALYLCASTLGGDRTEAFFGQGTRLTVV.

The gene calls are TRBV11-2 and TRBJ2-1; the D gene is possibly TRBD1 (6 bases). The CDR3 has 14 amino acids. Trimming cost V 7 bases and J 1 base, with 11 bases left between them. Per germline, CDR1 SGHAT and CDR2 FQNNGV. CDR3 in amino acids: CASTRGGSYNEQFF. The CDR3 DNA sequence: TGTGCCAGCACCCGAGGGGGATCCTACAATGAGCAGTTCTTC.

Many counts were recorded for this clonotype. This chain connects TRBV11-2 to TRBJ2-1; 14 bases agree with TRBD2. In germline, CDR1 is SGHAT, CDR2 FQNNGV. The CDR3 extends over 13 amino acids. J was trimmed by 9 bases and V by 5 bases; bases with no gene match: 0. In DNA, the CDR3 is TGTGCCAGCAGCGGACTAGCGGGGGGTGAGCAGTTCTTC. Protein product: CASSGLAGGEQFF.

This chain uses TRBV7-9 with TRBJ2-3; tentative D call: TRBD2 (7 bases). V was pared by 5 bases and J by 2 bases, with 17 bases between. CDR3 length: 16 amino acids. Germline-derived CDR1 and CDR2 are SEHNR and FQNEAQ (reference sequence). The CDR3 DNA follows: TGTGCCAGCAGCCCTTACCGGGGGGACATCACAGATACGCAGTATTTT. Translation: CASSPYRGDITDTQYF.

CDR3 sequence (DNA): TGCGCCAGCAGCCAAGATCCGGGGTCTTACGAGCAGTACGTC. Translating gives CASSQDPGSYEQYV. V gene TRBV4-1 combines with J gene TRBJ2-7; D might be TRBD2 (5 bases). The CDR3 spans 14 residues. V was shortened by 0 bases and J by 4 bases, with 10 bases between the two germline ends. The V gene's germline CDR1 is MGHRA and CDR2 YSYEKL.

The V and J genes are TRBV7-9 and TRBJ1-1; 8 nucleotides agree with TRBD1. This CDR3 spans 13 amino acids. With 6 bases clipped from V and 6 bases from J, the junction kept 6 bases outside the gene matches. Germline-derived CDR1 and CDR2 are SEHNR and FQNEAQ (reference sequence). CDR3 bases: TGTGCCAGCAGTTGGACAGGGATGGCTGAAGCTTTCTTT. Translating it yields CASSWTGMAEAFF.

At least ten counts were recorded for this clonotype. This sequence joins TRBV6-6 and TRBJ2-1; 7 bases agree with TRBD1. The J segment lost 0 bases and the V segment lost 6 bases, leaving 11 bases of the junction unmatched. The CDR3 runs to 17 residues. Per the germline V gene, CDR1 is MNHNY and CDR2 is SVGAGI (reference sequence). The CDR3 loop is CASSPNRGPPSYNEQFF. As DNA, the CDR3 is TGTGCCAGCAGCCCAAACAGGGGCCCTCCCTCCTACAATGAGCAGTTCTTC.

This clonotype was seen more than once but under ten times. The V call is TRBV6-6, the J call TRBJ1-1; D is unclear. The V end was cut by 1 base, the J end by 1 base, with 7 bases between. This CDR3 contains 14 residues. Germline CDR1 and CDR2: MNHNY and SVGAGI (reference sequence). The CDR3 loop reads CASSYLDENTEAFF. In nucleotides, the CDR3 is TGTGCCAGCAGTTACTTGGACGAGAACACTGAAGCTTTCTTT.

This clonotype was seen at least ten times. This sequence joins TRBV24-1 and TRBJ1-5, with D perhaps matching TRBD1 (5 bases). This CDR3 is built from 16 residues. Germline-derived CDR1 and CDR2 are KGHDR and SFDVKD. V gave up 4 bases and J gave up 2 bases, with 14 bases separating them. The CDR3 bases are TGTGCCACCAGTGACCGACGTGGGACGGGCAATCAGCCCCAGCATTTT. This encodes CATSDRRGTGNQPQHF.

This clonotype was found a few times. The chain recombines TRBV14 with TRBJ2-1; the match to TRBD1 covers 9 bases. The CDR3 sequence is 17 residues long. Germline V CDR1 and CDR2: SGHDN, FVKESK. V trimming: 3 bases; J trimming: 5 bases; junction bases outside the gene matches: 11. This CDR3 reads CASSQAYRDRAHNEQFF. CDR3 coding DNA: TGTGCCAGCAGCCAGGCCTATAGGGACAGGGCCCACAATGAGCAGTTCTTC.

This clonotype was observed many times. Germline is not matched at one junction end, which may reflect a read error. V is TRBV12-3 or TRBV12-4 and J is TRBJ1-1; 7 nucleotides agree with TRBD1. The CDR3 is made up of 12 amino acids. The CDR3 sequence is CASSLGGPEAFF. The CDR3 DNA sequence: TGTGCCAGCAGCTTAGGGGGCCCTGAAGCTTTCTTT.

This clonotype was recorded many times. V is TRBV4-1 and J is TRBJ2-5; TRBD1 aligns across 9 bases. The CDR3 extends over 16 amino acids. Per germline, CDR1 MGHRA and CDR2 YSYEKL. Trimming at V came to 3 bases and at J to 5 bases, leaving 10 bases not matched to a gene. CDR3 in amino acids: CASSHLTGGTGETQYF. The CDR3 bases are TGCGCCAGCAGCCACCTTACAGGGGGCACGGGTGAGACCCAGTACTTC.

This clonotype has only a few counts. The chain uses TRBV6-2 or TRBV6-3 and TRBJ1-1, with D perhaps TRBD1 (5 bases). The CDR3 covers 16 residues. Trimming pared 5 bases from V and 5 bases from J, leaving 21 bases between. CDR1 is MNHEY and CDR2 is SVGEGT in the germline V gene. CDR3 DNA: TGTGCCAGCAGTCCACTGGGGACCGCGGGGTGGACTGAAGCTTTCTTT. Amino acid sequence: CASSPLGTAGWTEAFF.

The sample holds a few counts of this clonotype. The chain carries TRBV28 and TRBJ2-3; 10 positions agree with TRBD2. The ends lost 10 bases at V and 4 bases at J; junction bases unmatched: 8. Germline CDR1 is MDHEN and CDR2 is SYDVKM. CDR3 length: 14 residues. The CDR3 here is CATSGTSDPDTQYF. The CDR3 bases are TGTGCCACCTCAGGGACTAGCGACCCAGATACGCAGTATTTT.

The chain is built from TRBV12-3 or TRBV12-4 and TRBJ1-2; possible D gene TRBD1, 5 bases. The V end was cut by 5 bases, the J end by 6 bases, with 22 bases between. The CDR3 runs to 16 residues. CDR3 region: CASSTTRDGGGDGYTF. CDR3 coding DNA: TGTGCCAGCAGTACGACGAGGGACGGCGGCGGGGATGGCTACACCTTC.

This clonotype showed up just a few times. This chain connects TRBV12-5 to TRBJ1-1; 10 positions agree with TRBD1. CDR3 length: 14 amino acids. Germline CDR1 and CDR2: LGHNT and FRNRAP. J was trimmed by 4 bases and V by 4 bases; bases with no gene match: 3. CDR3 residues: CASGWGTGVTEAFF. The CDR3, as DNA: TGTGCTAGTGGTTGGGGGACAGGGGTCACTGAAGCTTTCTTT.

This clonotype was detected a few times. The V gene is TRBV9, the J gene TRBJ1-2; 8 nucleotides align to TRBD1. Germline assignment: CDR1 SGDLS and CDR2 YYNGEE. V gave up 0 bases and J gave up 3 bases; unmatched junction bases: 4. The CDR3 contains 15 residues. CDR3 sequence: CASSVDPGGDYGYTF. CDR3 in DNA: TGTGCCAGCAGCGTAGATCCAGGGGGCGACTATGGCTACACCTTC.

The chain links TRBV5-8 to TRBJ1-3; D gene ambiguous. The CDR3 is 14 amino acids. The V gene lost 0 bases and the J gene lost 0 bases, with 4 bases spanning the gap. The V gene's germline CDR1 is SGHTS and CDR2 YDEGEE. This CDR3 reads CASSLASSGNTIYF. The CDR3 nucleotides read TGTGCCAGCAGCTTGGCGAGCTCTGGAAACACCATATATTTT.

CDR3 sequence: CASSRPARDEKLFF. The CDR3 DNA reads TGTGCCAGCAGCCGCCCGGCGCGGGACGAAAAACTGTTTTTT. This chain links TRBV7-9 with TRBJ1-4; possibly TRBD1 for D (5 bases). V gave up 5 bases and J gave up 8 bases, with 15 bases separating them. The CDR3 has 14 residues. Germline V gene sequence: CDR1 SEHNR, CDR2 FQNEAQ (reference sequence).

The chain joins TRBV7-6 to TRBJ2-5; D is undetermined. Deletions cut 0 bases from V and 5 bases from J, with 13 bases between. This CDR3 has 15 amino acids. Germline assignment: CDR1 SGHVS and CDR2 FNYEAQ. The CDR3 DNA reads TGTGCCAGCAGCTTAGCTCAGGAAGCCGTGGAGACCCAGTACTTC. It is translated as CASSLAQEAVETQYF.